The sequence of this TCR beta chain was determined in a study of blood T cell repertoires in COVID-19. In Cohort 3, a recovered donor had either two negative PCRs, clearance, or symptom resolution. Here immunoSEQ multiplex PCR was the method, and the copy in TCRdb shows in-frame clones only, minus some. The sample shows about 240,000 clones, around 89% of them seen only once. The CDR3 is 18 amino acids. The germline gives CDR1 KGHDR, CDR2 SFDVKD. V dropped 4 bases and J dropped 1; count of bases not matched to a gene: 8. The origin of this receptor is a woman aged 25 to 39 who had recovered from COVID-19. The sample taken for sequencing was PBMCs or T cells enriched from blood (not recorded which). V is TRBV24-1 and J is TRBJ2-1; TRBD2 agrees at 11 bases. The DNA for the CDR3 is TGTGCCACCAGTGACACCGGGACTAGCGGCCCGTCCTACAATGAGCAGTTCTTC. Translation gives CATSDTGTSGPSYNEQFF.